This TCR beta chain appears in the sequencing data of a study of identical twins. The study's findings and limits: There were fewer insertions in abundant cord blood beta clonotypes, but memory repertoires showed no such pattern. Monozygotic twins shared more out-of-frame TCR alpha than recombination models predicted.

Through template switching, a universal primer site was introduced, and the cDNA contained unique molecular identifiers. TCRdb called the 5' RACE reads again in MiXCR, with one record for every CDR3 protein. The table includes around 240,000 distinct CDR3 sequences, 7% detected once. In the case of this clonotype: Its antigen is as yet unknown.

The germline V gene has CDR1 DFQATT and CDR2 SNEGSKA (reference sequence). V lost 0 bases and J 4 bases, leaving 9 bases between the germline ends. The CDR3 has 13 residues. All donors were healthy, and all were Caucasian. These same data were also listed under a study on yellow fever vaccine responses in identical twins.

Material for sequencing was memory (CD45RO+) T cells sorted from blood. The TCR was taken from a woman aged 18-30 years in good health. The chain combines TRBV20-1 with TRBJ1-2; TRBD1 might be the D (5 bases). The CDR3 reads CSARERQGYGYTF. The CDR3 DNA reads TGCAGTGCTAGAGAAAGGCAGGGCTATGGCTACACCTTC.